These 26 T cell receptor beta chains originate from one sample sequenced in a study of T-cell memory formation after mild COVID-19. TCRdb reprocessed the 5' RACE reads with MiXCR, giving one entry per CDR3 protein. This table holds a few hundred thousand distinct CDR3 sequences, about 27% found once. The sequenced material came from PBMCs or a T cell subset sorted from them (not recorded which). All receptors derive from an adult woman who had mild COVID-19 (a few samples of this study predate the infection). Cell type and time point are not known.

This clonotype appeared a few times. This rearrangement joins TRBV5-1 to TRBJ2-7, with 8 bases that match TRBD1. The V segment lost 2 bases and the J segment 2 bases; nucleotides outside the gene matches: 9. Germline loops: CDR1 SGHRS, CDR2 YFSETQ. The CDR3 loop spans 16 amino acids. This chain's CDR3 is CASSLTGGSPPYEQYF. For the CDR3, the DNA is TGCGCCAGCAGCTTAACAGGGGGTAGCCCCCCCTACGAGCAGTACTTC. The variable domain in full, with the rest retrieved from reference TRBV5-1 and TRBJ2-7, is KAGVTQTPRYLIKTRGQQVTLSCSPISGHRSVSWYQQTPGQGLQFLFEYFSETQRNKGNFPGRFSGRQFSNSRSEMNVSTLELGDSALYLCASSLTGGSPPYEQYFGPGTRLTVT.

CDR3 bases: TGTGCCAGCAGCTCTGGGGGCACCGACAATGAGCAGTTCTTC. Its protein is CASSSGGTDNEQFF. The chain has TRBV11-1 and TRBJ2-1; maybe TRBD1 (6 bases). The CDR3 is 14 amino acids. Trimming took off 4 bases at V and 5 bases at J, with 12 bases between the two ends. Germline CDR1 is SGHAT and CDR2 is FQDESV (reference sequence).

There are a few counts of this clonotype. This sequence joins TRBV10-3 and TRBJ1-1; D is unclear. The germline V gene has CDR1 ENHRY and CDR2 SYGVKD. V lost 2 bases, J lost 3 bases, and 13 bases lay in between. The CDR3 has 15 amino acids. The CDR3 region has the DNA TGTGCCATCAGTGAGGTCGGCGGGAGGGACACTGAAGCTTTCTTT. Translated, it gives CAISEVGGRDTEAFF.

This clonotype came up once. DNA of the CDR3: TGTGCTAGTGGTTTGTGGGGGAATGAGCAGTTCTTC. The encoded protein is CASGLWGNEQFF. The rearrangement uses TRBV12-5 and TRBJ2-1; D may be TRBD1 or TRBD2 (5 bases each). The V end lost 2 bases, the J end lost 7 bases, and 6 bases lay between the germline ends. The CDR3 totals 12 residues. Germline CDR1 is LGHNT and CDR2 is FRNRAP.

This clonotype was counted a few times. V usage is TRBV12-3 or TRBV12-4 and J usage is TRBJ2-7; the match to TRBD2 covers 7 bases. Losses at the gene ends were 5 bases for V and 6 bases for J; bases not matched to a gene: 4. The length of the CDR3 is 12 residues. CDR3 in DNA: TGTGCCAGCAGTCCCCGGACTAGCGAGCAGTACTTC. Translation gives CASSPRTSEQYF.

This clonotype has a handful of counts. The chain is built from TRBV6-2 or TRBV6-3 and TRBJ2-7; D remains unclear. Germline values: CDR1 MNHEY, CDR2 SVGEGT. With 6 bases removed from V and 3 bases from J, the gap between germline ends came to 30 bases. The length of the CDR3 is 19 residues. The CDR3 loop reads CASSHRRTGSGNTIYEQYF. The CDR3 bases are TGTGCCAGCAGCCACCGAAGGACCGGTTCAGGCAACACGATCTACGAGCAGTACTTC.

This clonotype was seen only a few times. The gene calls are TRBV12-3 or TRBV12-4 and TRBJ2-3; weak D call: TRBD1 (6 bases). The CDR3 sequence is 11 residues long. Trimming shortened V by 7 bases and J by 4 bases, and 6 bases separated the two germline ends. The DNA for the CDR3 is TGTGCCAGCAAGGGGGCAGATACGCAGTATTTT. Its translation is CASKGADTQYF.

The table lists this clonotype with a few counts. This chain connects TRBV2 to TRBJ2-7; no definite D call. Between the trimmed V and J ends, which lost 4 bases and 3 bases, there was a span of 16 bases. CDR1 is SNHLY, CDR2 FYNNEI, per germline. This CDR3 contains 15 residues. CDR3 residues: CASSVRLDGHYEQYF. For the CDR3, the DNA is TGTGCCAGCAGTGTCCGGCTAGACGGTCACTACGAGCAGTACTTC.

This sequence joins TRBV6-5 and TRBJ1-4; 9 bases are a match to TRBD1. The germline V gene encodes CDR1 MNHEY and CDR2 SVGAGI. The V segment lost 1 base and the J segment 0 bases; nucleotides outside the gene matches: 6. This CDR3 is built from 18 residues. CDR3 bases: TGTGCCAGCAGTTACTTTACAGGGGGCTACCCAACTAATGAAAAACTGTTTTTT. Its translation is CASSYFTGGYPTNEKLFF.

This chain connects TRBV29-1 to TRBJ1-1, with D hard to call. This CDR3 spans 15 amino acids. Looked up from germline, CDR1 is SQVTM and CDR2 is ANQGSEA. V was pared by 1 base and J by 1 base, with 13 bases between. Written as DNA, the CDR3 is TGCAGCGTTGAAGTATGGGTTTTCTCGAACACTGAAGCTTTCTTT. As protein: CSVEVWVFSNTEAFF.

The chain employs TRBV5-5 and TRBJ1-5; D remains ambiguous. Germline assignment: CDR1 SGHKS and CDR2 YYEKEE (reference sequence). Trimming pared 4 bases from V and 5 bases from J, leaving 13 bases between. This CDR3 has 14 amino acids. Here the CDR3 reads CASSATVGYQPQHF. The CDR3 DNA reads TGTGCCAGCAGCGCCACCGTGGGATATCAGCCCCAGCATTTT.

This clonotype occurred a few times. The rearrangement uses TRBV30 and TRBJ2-2; D is uncertain. Trimming pared 2 bases from V and 7 bases from J, leaving 17 bases between. The CDR3 sequence is 15 residues long. Looked up from germline, CDR1 is GTSNPN and CDR2 is SVGIG (reference sequence). The CDR3 here is CAWSRRKVGHGELFF. The DNA for the CDR3 is TGTGCCTGGAGTAGGAGAAAAGTCGGGCACGGGGAGCTGTTTTTT.

This chain's CDR3 is CASSRTPGQSYEQYF. The CDR3 DNA is TGTGCCAGCAGCCGAACACCGGGACAGTCCTACGAGCAGTACTTC. V is TRBV14 and J is TRBJ2-7; 7 bases match TRBD1. Per the germline V gene, CDR1 is SGHDN and CDR2 is FVKESK. The junction had 7 bases not matched to a gene; V was cut back by 4 bases and J by 1 base. The length of the CDR3 is 15 residues.

V gene TRBV5-1 combines with J gene TRBJ2-1, with D perhaps TRBD1 (5 bases). The V gene's germline CDR1 is SGHRS and CDR2 YFSETQ. V dropped 5 bases and J dropped 7 bases, with 16 bases sitting between them. CDR3 length: 14 amino acids. The CDR3 DNA follows: TGCGCCAGCAGACGTCAGGGAATGGGAAATGAGCAGTTCTTC. Its translation: CASRRQGMGNEQFF. Full variable domain (missing parts from reference TRBV5-1 and TRBJ2-1): KAGVTQTPRYLIKTRGQQVTLSCSPISGHRSVSWYQQTPGQGLQFLFEYFSETQRNKGNFPGRFSGRQFSNSRSEMNVSTLELGDSALYLCASRRQGMGNEQFFGPGTRLTVL.

The rearrangement links TRBV7-3 to TRBJ1-2; tentative D call: TRBD1 (6 bases). CDR3 length: 13 amino acids. From germline, CDR1 is SGHTA and CDR2 FQGTGA. Trimming took off 8 bases at V and 8 bases at J, with 18 bases between the two ends. CDR3 DNA sequence: TGTGCCAGCGGTGGGAAAACAGGGAAAGGCTACACCTTC. Residues: CASGGKTGKGYTF.

The V gene is TRBV5-1, the J gene TRBJ1-1, with 7 bases identical to TRBD1. With V trimmed by 4 bases and J by 4 bases, 1 base remained unmatched. This CDR3 region has 12 residues. CDR1 is SGHRS, CDR2 YFSETQ, per germline. CDR3 sequence reads: CASSNRGTEAFF. The CDR3 nucleotides are TGCGCCAGCAGCAACAGGGGCACTGAAGCTTTCTTT. The full variable domain, with the rest looked up from reference TRBV5-1 and TRBJ1-1, is KAGVTQTPRYLIKTRGQQVTLSCSPISGHRSVSWYQQTPGQGLQFLFEYFSETQRNKGNFPGRFSGRQFSNSRSEMNVSTLELGDSALYLCASSNRGTEAFFGQGTRLTVV.

V usage is TRBV20-1 and J usage is TRBJ2-1; D is tentatively TRBD1 or TRBD2 (7 bases each). Germline V gives CDR1 DFQATT, CDR2 SNEGSKA (reference sequence). This CDR3 has 14 residues. Trimming shortened V by 6 bases and J by 8 bases, and 20 bases separated the two germline ends. CDR3 protein: CSARQGAGGDEQFF. The CDR3 coding sequence is TGCAGTGCGAGACAGGGAGCAGGGGGGGATGAGCAGTTCTTC.

V is TRBV20-1 and J is TRBJ2-1; D unresolved. Germline CDR1 reads DFQATT; CDR2 reads SNEGSKA (reference sequence). The CDR3 runs 19 residues. Trimming left V 0 bases short and J 0 bases short, with 21 bases between. CDR3 region: CSARDLIRVSVGSYNEQFF. CDR3 nucleotides: TGCAGTGCTAGAGATCTAATTCGGGTGAGCGTCGGCTCCTACAATGAGCAGTTCTTC.

The chain recombines TRBV11-2 with TRBJ1-2; D unresolved. The V end was cut by 3 bases, the J end by 3 bases, with 11 bases between. From germline, CDR1 is SGHAT and CDR2 FQNNGV. The CDR3 has 14 residues. The CDR3 DNA sequence: TGTGCCAGCAGCTTTACGGGGAGGGACTATGGCTACACCTTC. It translates to CASSFTGRDYGYTF.

This clonotype came up a few times. This chain links TRBV13 with TRBJ1-1; 7 nucleotides align to TRBD1. Germline CDR1 reads PRHDT; CDR2 reads FYEKMQ (reference sequence). V trimming: 5 bases; J trimming: 4 bases; junction bases outside the gene matches: 4. CDR3 length: 13 residues. The CDR3 region is CASSPRQGTEAFF. The DNA for the CDR3 is TGTGCCAGCAGCCCCCGACAGGGCACTGAAGCTTTCTTT.

This clonotype was found a few times. The V call is TRBV6-1, the J call TRBJ2-7; possibly TRBD1 or TRBD2 for D (5 bases each). The CDR3 is 18 residues long. Germline V gene sequence: CDR1 MNHNS, CDR2 SASEGT. The ends were cut back, 3 bases at V and 3 bases at J, with 24 bases in the middle. This CDR3 reads CASSDIPGLRGAFYEQYF. Written as DNA, the CDR3 is TGTGCCAGCAGTGATATCCCCGGTCTAAGAGGGGCCTTCTACGAGCAGTACTTC.

The rearrangement links TRBV11-2 to TRBJ2-2; the D gene is possibly TRBD1 (5 bases). Germline CDR1 SGHAT, CDR2 FQNNGV. This CDR3 has 15 amino acids. V was trimmed by 0 bases and J by 4 bases, leaving 9 bases between them. CDR3 residues: CASSLDRASTGELFF. CDR3 in DNA: TGTGCCAGCAGCTTAGACAGGGCGTCCACCGGGGAGCTGTTTTTT.

The V call is TRBV19, the J call TRBJ1-1, with 8 bases identical to TRBD1. The CDR3 is 14 amino acids. Per the germline V gene, CDR1 is LNHDA and CDR2 is SQIVND (reference sequence). V lost 5 bases to trimming and J lost 4 bases; unmatched junction nucleotides: 6. The CDR3 DNA reads as TGTGCCAGTAGTCCCGGGGACAGGTTCACTGAAGCTTTCTTT. It specifies CASSPGDRFTEAFF.

This clonotype came up many times. The chain carries TRBV7-8 and TRBJ1-2, with D possibly matching TRBD1 (5 bases). V lost 7 bases and J 0 bases, leaving 9 bases between the germline ends. In germline, CDR1 is SGHVS, CDR2 FQNEAQ. This CDR3 has 13 amino acids. The CDR3 sequence is CASMGLTNYGYTF. The CDR3 DNA sequence: TGTGCCAGCATGGGACTAACTAACTATGGCTACACCTTC.

This clonotype showed up just a few times. This chain joins TRBV19 and TRBJ2-5; D unclear. The CDR3 is made up of 13 amino acids. Per germline, CDR1 LNHDA and CDR2 SQIVND (reference sequence). V was trimmed by 3 bases and J by 7 bases, leaving 12 bases between them. The CDR3 reads CASSMALLGTQYF. CDR3 DNA sequence: TGTGCCAGTAGTATGGCCCTCTTGGGGACCCAGTACTTC.

The J gene is TRBJ1-5, the V gene TRBV24-1; possible D gene TRBD1, 6 bases. CDR3 length: 14 amino acids. Germline loops: CDR1 KGHDR, CDR2 SFDVKD. V lost 5 bases and J lost 4, with 11 bases in between. The CDR3 DNA reads as TGTGCCACCAGTGGAGGGACACAAAATCAGCCCCAGCATTTT. This sequence encodes CATSGGTQNQPQHF.